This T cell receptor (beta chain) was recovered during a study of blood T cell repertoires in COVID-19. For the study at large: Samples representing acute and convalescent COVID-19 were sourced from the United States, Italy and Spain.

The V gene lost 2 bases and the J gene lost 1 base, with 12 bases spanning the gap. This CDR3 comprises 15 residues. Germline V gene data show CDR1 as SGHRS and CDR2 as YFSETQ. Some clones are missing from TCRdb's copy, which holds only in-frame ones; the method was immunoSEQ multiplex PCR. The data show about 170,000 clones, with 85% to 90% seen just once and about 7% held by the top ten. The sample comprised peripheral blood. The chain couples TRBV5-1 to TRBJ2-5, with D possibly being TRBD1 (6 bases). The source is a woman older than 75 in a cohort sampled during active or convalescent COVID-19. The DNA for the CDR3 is TGCGCCAGCAGCTTTTCGGACAGTGCCCAAGAGACCCAGTACTTC. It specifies CASSFSDSAQETQYF.